These 9 T cell receptor beta chains share one sample of origin, sequenced in a study of T cell clonality in common variable immunodeficiency. The protocol was immunoSEQ multiplex PCR, while the TCRdb copy is restricted to in-frame clones and leaves out a portion. The profile covers about 52,000 clones, none occurring a single time. The material sequenced was peripheral blood mononuclear cells. The receptors come from a person aged 18 to 70 in good health.

This clone showed up just a few times. Germline and junction disagree at one end, which may indicate a read error. The read falls 3 residues short of the CDR3 end, and the missing part is taken from the germline J gene. The chain joins TRBV18 to TRBJ2-3; D is ambiguous. Germline-derived CDR1 and CDR2 are KGHSH and LQKENI. The CDR3 consists of 13 residues. The part of the CDR3 DNA that was read is TGTGCCAGCTCACCACGGTTTTCAGAGACG. This sequence encodes CASSPRFSET. The full CDR3 is CASSPRFSETQYF.

This clone was recorded at least ten times. The CDR3 goes on 3 residues after the read ends, and that part is filled in from the germline J gene. V is TRBV29-1 and J is TRBJ2-1; TRBD2 agrees at 8 bases. This CDR3 region has 18 residues. V gave up 0 bases and J gave up 0 bases; unmatched junction bases: 10. The germline V gene encodes CDR1 SQVTM and CDR2 ANQGSEA. The sequenced CDR3 bases are TGCAGCGTTGAAGATATTGGGAGCGGGGGTAGCTCCTACAATGAG. Translated, it gives CSVEDIGSGGSSYNE. The entire CDR3 sequence reads CSVEDIGSGGSSYNEQFF.

The sample holds many counts of this clone. The DNA ends 3 residues before the CDR3 does, and the rest of the CDR3 is filled in from the germline J gene. The chain has TRBV29-1 and TRBJ1-2, with unresolved D. CDR3 size: 14 residues. Trimming removed 4 bases at V and 4 bases at J, with 16 bases between. The germline CDR1 and CDR2 sequences are SQVTM and ANQGSEA. The CDR3 DNA, read in part, is TGCAGCGTTGGTTCAGGTCGTCTGGGCTATGGC. Amino acids: CSVGSGRLGYG. The full CDR3 is CSVGSGRLGYGYTF.

This clone was picked up many times. The read halts 3 residues ahead of the CDR3 end, with the missing end drawn from the germline J gene. This sequence joins TRBV7-3 and TRBJ2-7; the D is unclear. The germline V gene encodes CDR1 SGHTA and CDR2 FQGTGA. The CDR3 spans 16 residues. V was pared by 2 bases and J by 4 bases, with 18 bases between. The covered CDR3 bases are TGTGCCAGCAGCTTAGTACCGCAGGTACAGCCTTACGAG. It codes for CASSLVPQVQPYE. The full CDR3 reads CASSLVPQVQPYEQYF.

This clone was found many times. The CDR3 end falls 3 residues outside the read, so it is completed with the germline J gene. The genes are TRBV20-1 and TRBJ2-1; D gene ambiguous. The V gene lost 3 bases and the J gene lost 5 bases, with 2 bases spanning the gap. The CDR3 is 10 amino acids. Germline V gene lookup returns CDR1 DFQATT and CDR2 SNEGSKA (reference sequence). CDR3 sequence reads: CSASNNEQFF. CDR3 DNA (partial): TGCAGTGCTAGTAACAATGAG.

This clone was counted many times. The read ends 3 residues shy of where the CDR3 ends; the end is completed using the germline J gene. The chain combines TRBV2 with TRBJ2-7; D possibly corresponds to TRBD2 (6 bases). V was trimmed by 6 bases and J by 3 bases, leaving 9 bases between them. The CDR3 extends over 12 amino acids. The V gene's germline CDR1 is SNHLY and CDR2 FYNNEI. The sequenced CDR3 bases are TGTGCCAGCAGAGGACTACACTACGAG. Translated: CASRGLHYE. The whole CDR3 reads CASRGLHYEQYF.

Many counts were recorded for this clone. The read finishes 3 residues shy of the CDR3 end, and the germline J gene is used to complete it. The rearrangement links TRBV7-3 to TRBJ2-1; TRBD2 aligns across 11 bases. Germline values: CDR1 SGHTA, CDR2 FQGTGA. The trim removed 5 bases at V and 8 bases at J, leaving 11 bases unmatched. The CDR3 extends over 16 amino acids. The CDR3 loop reads CASSVRGSGRVDEQFF. The part of the CDR3 DNA that was read is TGTGCCAGCAGCGTTAGGGGTAGCGGGAGGGTTGATGAG. Variable domain in full (rest from reference TRBV7-3 and TRBJ2-1): GAGVSQTPSNKVTEKGKYVELRCDPISGHTALYWYRQSLGQGPEFLIYFQGTGAADDSGLPNDRFFAVRPEGSVSTLKIQRTERGDSAVYLCASSVRGSGRVDEQFFGPGTRLTVL.

This clone was counted at least ten times. The sequenced CDR3 bases are TGTGCCAGCAGCTTGGACAGGGGGAACACTGAA. Amino acids: CASSLDRGNTE. The full CDR3 is CASSLDRGNTEAFF. The chain recombines TRBV13 with TRBJ1-1; 9 nucleotides align to TRBD1. Coverage ceases 3 residues before the CDR3 finishes, and the germline J gene fills in the end. CDR3 length: 14 amino acids. J gave up 1 base and V 3 bases, and 0 bases lay outside the gene matches. Germline CDR1 and CDR2: PRHDT and FYEKMQ (reference sequence).

This clone was detected many times. With the read ending 3 residues before the CDR3 end, the germline J gene is used to fill in that end. The chain couples TRBV6-1 to TRBJ2-7; tentatively, D is TRBD1 (7 bases). Between the trimmed V and J ends, which lost 4 bases and 2 bases, there was a span of 15 bases. This CDR3 is 15 amino acids long. Germline V gene lookup returns CDR1 MNHNS and CDR2 SASEGT. The CDR3 bases that were read are TGTGCCAGCAGTGTTTCCACAGGGGAGGCCTACGAG. Amino acid sequence: CASSVSTGEAYE. In full, the CDR3 is CASSVSTGEAYEQYF.